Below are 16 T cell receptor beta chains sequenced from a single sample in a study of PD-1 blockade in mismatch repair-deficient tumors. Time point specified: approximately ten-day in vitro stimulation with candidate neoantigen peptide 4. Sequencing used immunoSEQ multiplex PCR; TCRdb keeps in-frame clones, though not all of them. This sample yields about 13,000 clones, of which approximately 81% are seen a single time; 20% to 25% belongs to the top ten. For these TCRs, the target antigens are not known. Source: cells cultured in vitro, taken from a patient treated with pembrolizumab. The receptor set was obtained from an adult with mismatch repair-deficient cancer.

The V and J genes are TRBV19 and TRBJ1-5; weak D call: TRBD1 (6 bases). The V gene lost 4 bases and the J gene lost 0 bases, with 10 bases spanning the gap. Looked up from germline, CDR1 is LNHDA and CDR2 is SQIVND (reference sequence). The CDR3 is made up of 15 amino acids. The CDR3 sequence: CASSTDRSSNQPQHF. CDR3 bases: TGTGCCAGTAGTACCGACAGGTCTAGCAATCAGCCCCAGCATTTT.

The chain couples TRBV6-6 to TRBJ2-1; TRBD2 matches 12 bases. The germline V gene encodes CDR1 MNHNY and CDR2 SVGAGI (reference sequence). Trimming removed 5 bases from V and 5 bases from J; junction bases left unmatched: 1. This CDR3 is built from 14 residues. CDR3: CASSRTSGNNEQFF. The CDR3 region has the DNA TGTGCCAGCAGTAGGACTAGCGGGAACAATGAGCAGTTCTTC.

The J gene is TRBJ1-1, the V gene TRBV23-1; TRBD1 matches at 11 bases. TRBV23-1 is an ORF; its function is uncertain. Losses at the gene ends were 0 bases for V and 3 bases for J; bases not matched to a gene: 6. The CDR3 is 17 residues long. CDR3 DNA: TGCGCCAGCAGTCAATCGGAACCGGGACAGGGGGACACTGAAGCTTTCTTT. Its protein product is CASSQSEPGQGDTEAFF.

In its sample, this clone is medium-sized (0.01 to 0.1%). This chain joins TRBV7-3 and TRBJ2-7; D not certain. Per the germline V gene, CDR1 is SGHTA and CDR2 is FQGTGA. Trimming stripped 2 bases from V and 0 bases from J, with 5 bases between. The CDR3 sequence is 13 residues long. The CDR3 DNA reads TGTGCCAGCAGCTTATCAAACTCCTACGAGCAGTACTTC. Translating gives CASSLSNSYEQYF.

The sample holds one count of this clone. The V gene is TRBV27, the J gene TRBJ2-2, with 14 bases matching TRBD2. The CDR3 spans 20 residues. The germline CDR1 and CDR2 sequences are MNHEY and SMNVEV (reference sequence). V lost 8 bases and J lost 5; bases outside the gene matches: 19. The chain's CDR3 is CASGLGLAGGYSRGTGELFF. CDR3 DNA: TGTGCCAGCGGCCTTGGACTAGCGGGAGGCTATTCGAGAGGGACCGGGGAGCTGTTTTTT.

The CDR3 nucleotides read TGTGCCAGCTCACCAGGGGTCGGCAGGTCGACCTACGAGCAGTACTTC. Amino acids: CASSPGVGRSTYEQYF. This chain joins TRBV18 and TRBJ2-7; D ambiguous. Trimming removed 2 bases at V and 2 bases at J, with 16 bases between. This CDR3 spans 16 amino acids. The germline CDR1 and CDR2 sequences are KGHSH and LQKENI. The variable domain in full, completed from reference TRBV18 and TRBJ2-7, reads NAGVMQNPRHLVRRRGQEARLRCSPMKGHSHVYWYRQLPEEGLKFMVYLQKENIIDESGMPKERFSAEFPKEGPSILRIQQVVRGDSAAYFCASSPGVGRSTYEQYFGPGTRLTVT.

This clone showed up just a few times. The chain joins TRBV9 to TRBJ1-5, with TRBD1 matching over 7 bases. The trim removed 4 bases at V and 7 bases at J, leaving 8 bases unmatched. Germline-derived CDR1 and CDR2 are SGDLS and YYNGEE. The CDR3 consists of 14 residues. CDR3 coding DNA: TGTGCCAGCAGCTCGACAGGGATTGGACAGCCCCAGCATTTT. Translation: CASSSTGIGQPQHF.

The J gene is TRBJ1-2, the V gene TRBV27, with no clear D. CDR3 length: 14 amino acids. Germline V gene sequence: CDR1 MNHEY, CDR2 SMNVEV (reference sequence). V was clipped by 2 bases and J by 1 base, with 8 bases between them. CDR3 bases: TGTGCCAGCAGTTTAGGCAAACATAACTATGGCTACACCTTC. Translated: CASSLGKHNYGYTF.

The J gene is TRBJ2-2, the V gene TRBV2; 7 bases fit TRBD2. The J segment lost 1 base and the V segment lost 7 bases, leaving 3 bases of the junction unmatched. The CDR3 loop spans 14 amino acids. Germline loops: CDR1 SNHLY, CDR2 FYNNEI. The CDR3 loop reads CASKGGQNTGELFF. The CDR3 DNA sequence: TGTGCCAGCAAGGGAGGGCAGAACACCGGGGAGCTGTTTTTT. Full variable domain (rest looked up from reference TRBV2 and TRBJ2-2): EPEVTQTPSHQVTQMGQEVILRCVPISNHLYFYWYRQILGQKVEFLVSFYNNEISEKSEIFDDQFSVERPDGSNFTLKIRSTKLEDSAMYFCASKGGQNTGELFFGEGSRLTVL.

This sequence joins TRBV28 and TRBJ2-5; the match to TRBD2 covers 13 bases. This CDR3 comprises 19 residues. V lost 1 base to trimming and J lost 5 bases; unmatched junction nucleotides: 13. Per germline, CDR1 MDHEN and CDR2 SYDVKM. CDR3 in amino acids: CASSLSIRGLAGVGETQYF. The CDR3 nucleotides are TGTGCCAGCAGTTTATCGATCCGCGGACTAGCGGGAGTGGGGGAGACCCAGTACTTC.

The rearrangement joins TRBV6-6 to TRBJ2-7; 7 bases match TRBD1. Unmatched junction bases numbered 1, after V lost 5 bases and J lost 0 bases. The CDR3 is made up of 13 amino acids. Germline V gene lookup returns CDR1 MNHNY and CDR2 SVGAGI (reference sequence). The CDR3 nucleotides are TGTGCCAGCAGTGGGGACAGCTCCTACGAGCAGTACTTC. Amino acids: CASSGDSSYEQYF.

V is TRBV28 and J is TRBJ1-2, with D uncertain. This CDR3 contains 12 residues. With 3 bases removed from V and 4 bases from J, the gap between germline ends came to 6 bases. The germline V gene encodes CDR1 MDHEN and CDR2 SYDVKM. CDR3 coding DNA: TGTGCCAGCAGTTTGAGGCTCTATGGCTACACCTTC. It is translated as CASSLRLYGYTF.

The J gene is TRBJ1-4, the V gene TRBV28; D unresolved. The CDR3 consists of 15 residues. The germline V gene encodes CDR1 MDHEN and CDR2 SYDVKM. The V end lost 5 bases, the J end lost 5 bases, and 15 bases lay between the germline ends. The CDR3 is CASSIGSLGNEKLFF. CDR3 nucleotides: TGTGCCAGCAGTATCGGGAGTTTAGGGAATGAAAAACTGTTTTTT.

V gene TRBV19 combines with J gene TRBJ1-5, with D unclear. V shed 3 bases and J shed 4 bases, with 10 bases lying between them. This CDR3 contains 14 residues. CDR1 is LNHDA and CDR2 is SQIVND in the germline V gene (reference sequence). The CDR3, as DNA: TGTGCCAGTAGTATTGGGTCGGGGAATCAGCCCCAGCATTTT. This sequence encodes CASSIGSGNQPQHF.

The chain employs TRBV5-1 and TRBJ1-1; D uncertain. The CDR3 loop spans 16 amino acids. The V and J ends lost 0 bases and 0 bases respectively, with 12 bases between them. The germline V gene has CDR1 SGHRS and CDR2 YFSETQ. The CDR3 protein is CASSLGHSNMNTEAFF. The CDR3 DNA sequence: TGCGCCAGCAGCTTGGGACATTCAAACATGAACACTGAAGCTTTCTTT. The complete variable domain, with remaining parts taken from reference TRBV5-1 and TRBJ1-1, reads KAGVTQTPRYLIKTRGQQVTLSCSPISGHRSVSWYQQTPGQGLQFLFEYFSETQRNKGNFPGRFSGRQFSNSRSEMNVSTLELGDSALYLCASSLGHSNMNTEAFFGQGTRLTVV.

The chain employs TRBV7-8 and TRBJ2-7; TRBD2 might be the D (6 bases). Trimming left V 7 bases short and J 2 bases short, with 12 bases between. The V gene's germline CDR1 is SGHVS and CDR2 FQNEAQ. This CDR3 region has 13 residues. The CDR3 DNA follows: TGTGCCAGCACCTGGGACTCAGCCTACGAGCAGTACTTC. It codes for CASTWDSAYEQYF.